These 14 T cell receptor beta chains were all obtained from the same sample, sequenced in a study of T cells after yellow fever vaccination. Via MiXCR, TCRdb re-called the 5' RACE reads, giving one row per CDR3 protein. The sample records about 68,000 distinct CDR3 sequences, less than 8.5% being singletons. Sequenced here: CD8+ T cells sorted from PBMCs, sampled about 41 days after the first yellow fever vaccination. The receptors were sampled from a man aged 18 to 29 who received the YFV17D yellow fever vaccine.

Ten or more counts support this clonotype. The V gene is TRBV11-3, the J gene TRBJ2-2; TRBD1 matches at 7 bases. Trimming cost V 6 bases and J 4 bases; bases outside gene matches: 8. The CDR3 has 15 residues. Germline V gene lookup returns CDR1 SGHNT and CDR2 YENEEA. Here the CDR3 DNA reads TGTGCCAGCAGTTCAAGGGACAGTTCCACCGGGGAGCTGTTTTTT. Protein sequence: CASSSRDSSTGELFF.

There are many counts of this clonotype. V usage is TRBV5-5 and J usage is TRBJ1-5; tentative D call: TRBD1 (5 bases). The CDR3 is 15 amino acids. Per the germline V gene, CDR1 is SGHKS and CDR2 is YYEKEE (reference sequence). Trimming shortened V by 4 bases and J by 0 bases, and 11 bases separated the two germline ends. In nucleotides, the CDR3 is TGTGCCAGCAGCCCGACAGATTATAGCAATCAGCCCCAGCATTTT. The encoded protein is CASSPTDYSNQPQHF.

This clonotype was seen ten or more times. This chain links TRBV6-2 or TRBV6-3 with TRBJ1-2, with D possibly TRBD1 on 5 matching bases. CDR1 and CDR2 from the germline V gene are MNHEY and SVGEGT. V dropped 2 bases and J dropped 8 bases, with 15 bases sitting between them. This CDR3 is built from 14 residues. CDR3 residues: CASSYQGGLTGYTF. The CDR3 DNA is TGTGCCAGCAGTTACCAGGGAGGCCTCACCGGCTACACCTTC.

This clonotype was detected only a few times. This chain connects TRBV15 to TRBJ2-1; 13 bases match TRBD2. Germline loops: CDR1 LNHNV, CDR2 YYDKDF (reference sequence). The V and J ends lost 2 bases and 10 bases, in that order; junction bases with no gene match: 8. CDR3 length equals 16 residues. The CDR3 loop reads CATSRTTSGGQAEQFF. In DNA, the CDR3 is TGTGCCACCAGCAGAACGACTAGCGGGGGGCAAGCCGAGCAGTTCTTC.

Only a few counts were recorded for this clonotype. The DNA of the CDR3 is TGTGCCAGCAGCTTATGGGTCAACCAAGAGACCCAGTACTTC. Protein: CASSLWVNQETQYF. The chain uses TRBV7-2 and TRBJ2-5, with D uncertain. V was cut by 2 bases and J by 0 bases, with 7 bases left in between. The CDR3 totals 14 residues. Germline V gives CDR1 SGHTA, CDR2 FQGNSA.

A few counts support this clonotype. The CDR3 spells CASRQGVNTEAFF. CDR3 coding DNA: TGCGCCAGCAGACAGGGAGTGAACACTGAAGCTTTCTTT. The rearrangement joins TRBV5-1 to TRBJ1-1; perhaps TRBD1 as D (6 bases). The V end was cut by 5 bases, the J end by 0 bases, with 8 bases between. CDR3 length: 13 residues. CDR1 and CDR2 (germline): SGHRS, YFSETQ.

Ten or more counts support this clonotype. This chain links TRBV5-1 with TRBJ2-2; 7 nucleotides match TRBD2. Unmatched junction bases numbered 6, after V lost 4 bases and J lost 3 bases. The CDR3 extends over 15 amino acids. Germline V lookup: CDR1 SGHRS, CDR2 YFSETQ. This chain's CDR3 is CASSPAGSHTGELFF. As DNA, the CDR3 is TGCGCCAGCAGCCCAGCGGGGAGTCACACCGGGGAGCTGTTTTTT.

At least ten counts were recorded for this clonotype. This chain joins TRBV19 and TRBJ2-1, with D tentatively TRBD2 (5 bases). Germline V gene sequence: CDR1 LNHDA, CDR2 SQIVND (reference sequence). The CDR3 is made up of 13 amino acids. Trimming cost V 3 bases and J 4 bases, with 7 bases left between them. The CDR3 sequence: CASSIGVYNEQFF. CDR3 in DNA: TGTGCCAGTAGTATCGGGGTGTACAATGAGCAGTTCTTC. Full variable domain (outside the CDR3, taken from reference TRBV19 and TRBJ2-1): DGGITQSPKYLFRKEGQNVTLSCEQNLNHDAMYWYRQDPGQGLRLIYYSQIVNDFQKGDIAEGYSVSREKKESFPLTVTSAQKNPTAFYLCASSIGVYNEQFFGPGTRLTVL.

This clonotype was observed many times. This sequence joins TRBV10-3 and TRBJ2-5, with D perhaps matching TRBD2 (7 bases). CDR3 length: 13 residues. Between the trimmed V and J ends, which lost 8 bases and 5 bases, there was a span of 15 bases. CDR1 and CDR2 from the germline V gene are ENHRY and SYGVKD. CDR3 coding DNA: TGTGCCATCGGAGGGGGAGGGCGGGAGACCCAGTACTTC. It translates to CAIGGGGRETQYF.

This clonotype was recorded many times. The chain recombines TRBV9 with TRBJ1-1, with 9 bases matching TRBD1. This CDR3 is 16 amino acids long. Trimming cost V 3 bases and J 5 bases; bases outside gene matches: 11. Germline V gene data show CDR1 as SGDLS and CDR2 as YYNGEE. The chain's CDR3 is CASSDPTGGFGTEAFF. In nucleotides, the CDR3 is TGTGCCAGCAGCGACCCAACAGGGGGCTTTGGTACTGAAGCTTTCTTT.

This clonotype was counted a few times. V usage is TRBV4-2 and J usage is TRBJ2-1; 7 positions agree with TRBD2. Trimming removed 4 bases from V and 1 base from J; junction bases left unmatched: 19. Germline CDR1 is LGHNA and CDR2 is YNFKEQ. The CDR3 length is 20 residues. The CDR3 region is CASSPRRGDYGVPSYNEQFF. The CDR3 bases are TGTGCCAGCAGCCCTAGGAGAGGGGACTACGGTGTACCGTCCTACAATGAGCAGTTCTTC.

This clonotype has ten or more counts. The V and J genes are TRBV27 and TRBJ1-1, with D possibly matching TRBD1 (6 bases). The length of the CDR3 is 15 residues. Trimming cost V 7 bases and J 1 base, with 16 bases left between them. CDR1 MNHEY and CDR2 SMNVEV come from the germline V gene (reference sequence). Written as DNA, the CDR3 is TGTGCCAGCACCCTAACAGGGATTAGGAACACTGAAGCTTTCTTT. This encodes CASTLTGIRNTEAFF.

V gene TRBV9 combines with J gene TRBJ1-6, with D tentatively TRBD1 (6 bases). V lost 3 bases and J 0 bases, leaving 7 bases between the germline ends. This CDR3 has 15 residues. Germline assignment: CDR1 SGDLS and CDR2 YYNGEE. The CDR3 sequence: CASSGTASYNSPLHF. Here the CDR3 DNA reads TGTGCCAGCAGCGGGACAGCCTCCTATAATTCACCCCTCCACTTT.

V gene TRBV20-1 combines with J gene TRBJ2-5; the match to TRBD2 covers 8 bases. In germline, CDR1 is DFQATT, CDR2 SNEGSKA (reference sequence). The CDR3 has 17 amino acids. J gave up 5 bases and V 0 bases, and 14 bases lay outside the gene matches. CDR3 nucleotides: TGCAGTGCTAGAGATGTGTTGGGCGGGGGGATCCATGAGACCCAGTACTTC. Amino acid sequence: CSARDVLGGGIHETQYF.